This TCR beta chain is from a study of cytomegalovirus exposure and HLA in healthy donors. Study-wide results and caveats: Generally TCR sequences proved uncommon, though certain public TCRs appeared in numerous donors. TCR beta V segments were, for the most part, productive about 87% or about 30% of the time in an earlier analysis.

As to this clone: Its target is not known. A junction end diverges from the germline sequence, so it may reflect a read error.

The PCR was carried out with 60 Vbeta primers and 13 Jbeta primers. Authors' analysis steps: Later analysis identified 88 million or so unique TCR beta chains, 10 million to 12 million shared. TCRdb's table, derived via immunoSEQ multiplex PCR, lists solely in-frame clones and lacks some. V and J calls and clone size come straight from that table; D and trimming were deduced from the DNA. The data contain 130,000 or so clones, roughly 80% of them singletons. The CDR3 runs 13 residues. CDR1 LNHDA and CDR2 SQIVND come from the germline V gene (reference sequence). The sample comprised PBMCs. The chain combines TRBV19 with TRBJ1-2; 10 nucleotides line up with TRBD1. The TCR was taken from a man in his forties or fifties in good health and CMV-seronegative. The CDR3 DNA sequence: TGTGCCAGTAGTATAGATGGGACAGGGGCCAAGTTCTTC. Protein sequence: CASSIDGTGAKFF.